Listed here is a single T cell receptor (beta chain). Its binding antigen is unknown. No base-level quality is on record; no much larger clone is a single base apart. PBMCs were isolated by Ficoll-Paque density gradient centrifugation. For sequencing, an Illumina NovaSeq 6000 was employed. cDNA libraries for TCRalpha and TCRbeta were prepared by 5'RACE using constant-segment primers, with sample barcodes and unique molecular identifiers added. RNA was extracted from every sample with Trizol reagent. Libraries were amplified in two PCR steps, with a second sample barcode and Illumina TruSeq adapters added in the second step. Sequencing of the libraries was done on an Illumina NovaSeq, producing 2 x 150 bp paired-end reads. As for the original processing: Demultiplexing of reads and collapsing into UMI-guided consensus sequences were performed with migec v1.2.7. Using mixcr v2.1.11, the UMI consensuses were aligned to TRA and TRB V and J templates and assembled into clonotypes. A clonotype was counted as expanded or contracted only if both edgeR and NoisET called the change significant, with noise models trained on biological replicates. For edgeR calls, the cutoffs were a false discovery rate-adjusted p below 0.01 and a log2 fold-change threshold of 1. As an exploratory analysis of dynamics, PCA with hierarchical clustering was applied to max-normalized trajectories of the 1000 most abundant clonotypes. Separately sequenced CD4+ and CD8+ repertoires were used to assign a CD4 or CD8 phenotype to each responding clone. Clones were called with MiXCR by TCRdb after fastp trimmed the public reads at Q25, and only in-frame beta chains were retained. Each CDR3 protein appears once, grouped with its most common genes and DNA. TCRdb's processing, not the authors', yielded these V and J calls. The sample has about 560,000 distinct CDR3 sequences on record, around a sixth of them singletons. The ten top clones hold 8.1% of the sample.

The CDR3 holds 16 amino acids from the cysteine to the phenylalanine. This entry keeps only the CDR3 DNA: 48 bases, framed from base 1. The germline V gene sets CDR1 to MNHEY and CDR2 to SVGEGT. Relative to germline, V is missing 4 bases and J is missing 6 bases, with 10 bases of the junction outside any gene match. The sample belongs to a study of T-cell memory formation after mild COVID-19 (dated by TCRdb to about 2021). Broadly, across the study: TCR sequence clusters from the two donors were largely donor specific. In a couple of donors, T-cell clones that expanded and contracted after mild COVID-19 were followed by sequencing TCRalpha and TCRbeta repertoires longitudinally. The cohort was made up of two young adult volunteers, one female and one male, who were previously healthy. The paper's findings and limits, for the study overall: Some responding clones were found in pre-infection memory, which suggests that pre-existing cross-reactive memory T cells took part in the SARS-CoV-2 response. From day 15 to 85, contracting clones showed balanced CD4/CD8 phenotypes, whereas a second wave of clones that expanded from day 15 to 37 leaned towards CD4+. The second-wave clones that peaked on day 37 were not confirmed to be SARS-CoV-2 specific. Contracting CD4+ clones appeared mostly in the CM and EM memory subsets, whereas CD8+ clones were enriched in EMRA. Only a couple of mild cases were covered in the study, and larger cohorts including severe cases with pre-infection samples were considered necessary.

This TCR came from an adult woman who had mild COVID-19 (a few samples of this study predate the infection). The sample titles of this study are shuffled in the database, so cell type and time point are left out; the donor was told from shared clones. The sequenced sample was PBMCs or a T cell subset sorted from them (not recorded which). The V gene is TRBV6-2 or TRBV6-3 and the J gene is TRBJ2-2, with 8 bases aligning to TRBD1. The nucleotide sequence reads as follows: TGTGCCAGCAGTTTTTCGGAGGACAGGGCCCCCGGGGAGCTGTTTTTT. This gives the protein CASSFSEDRAPGELFF.